Shown below are 3 T cell receptor beta chains from a single sample sequenced in a study of cytotoxic CD8 clonotypes in ibrutinib-treated CLL. Assay: immunoSEQ multiplex PCR; the TCRdb copy retains only in-frame clones and omits some. This sample has 300,000 to 350,000 clones, with roughly 85% found just once. Sequenced material: PBMCs, taken before ibrutinib treatment. These receptors came from a human donor with chronic lymphocytic leukemia.

The chain couples TRBV2 to TRBJ1-2; D is possibly TRBD1 (6 bases). This CDR3 region has 13 residues. CDR1 SNHLY and CDR2 FYNNEI come from the germline V gene. V was pared by 5 bases and J by 8 bases, with 15 bases between. CDR3 sequence reads: CASSQQGRGGYTF. The DNA of the CDR3 is TGTGCCAGCAGTCAACAGGGCCGAGGGGGCTACACCTTC. The variable domain in full, completed from reference TRBV2 and TRBJ1-2, reads EPEVTQTPSHQVTQMGQEVILRCVPISNHLYFYWYRQILGQKVEFLVSFYNNEISEKSEIFDDQFSVERPDGSNFTLKIRSTKLEDSAMYFCASSQQGRGGYTFGSGTRLTVV.

The V and J genes are TRBV7-2 and TRBJ2-7, with TRBD2 matching over 8 bases. Losses at the gene ends were 7 bases for V and 0 bases for J; bases not matched to a gene: 5. This CDR3 has 14 residues. CDR1 and CDR2 from the germline V gene are SGHTA and FQGNSA. The CDR3 DNA reads as TGTGCCAGCACCGTCAGCGGGGGCTCCTACGAGCAGTACTTC. Translation: CASTVSGGSYEQYF.

The chain employs TRBV10-1 and TRBJ2-2, with 8 bases lining up with TRBD2. V lost 8 bases to trimming and J lost 5 bases; unmatched junction nucleotides: 4. Per the germline V gene, CDR1 is WNHNN and CDR2 is SYGVQD (reference sequence). The CDR3 covers 13 residues. The CDR3 region has the DNA TGCGCCAGCGGTTCTAGCGGGACCGGGGAGCTGTTTTTT. Its translation is CASGSSGTGELFF.